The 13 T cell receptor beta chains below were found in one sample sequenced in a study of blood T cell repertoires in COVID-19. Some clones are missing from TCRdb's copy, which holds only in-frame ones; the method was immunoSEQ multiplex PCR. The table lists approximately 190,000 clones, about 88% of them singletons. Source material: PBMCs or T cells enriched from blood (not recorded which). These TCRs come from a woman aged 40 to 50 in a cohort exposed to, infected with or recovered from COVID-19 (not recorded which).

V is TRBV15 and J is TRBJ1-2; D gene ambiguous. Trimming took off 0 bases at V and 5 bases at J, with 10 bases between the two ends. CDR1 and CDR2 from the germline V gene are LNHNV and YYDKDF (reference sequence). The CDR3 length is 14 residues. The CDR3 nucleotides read TGTGCCACCAGCAGAGATCTCCATAGATATGGCTACACCTTC. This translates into CATSRDLHRYGYTF.

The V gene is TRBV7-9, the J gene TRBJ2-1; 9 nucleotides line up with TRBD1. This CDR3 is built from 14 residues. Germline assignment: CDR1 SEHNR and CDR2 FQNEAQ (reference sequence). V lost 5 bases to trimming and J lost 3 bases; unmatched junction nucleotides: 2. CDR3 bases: TGTGCCAGCAGCAAGACAGGGGGCTACAATGAGCAGTTCTTC. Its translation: CASSKTGGYNEQFF.

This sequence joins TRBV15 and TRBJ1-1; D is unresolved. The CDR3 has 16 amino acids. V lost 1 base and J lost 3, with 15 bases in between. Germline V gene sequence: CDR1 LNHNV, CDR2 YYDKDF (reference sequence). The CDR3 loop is CATSRVPSWADTEAFF. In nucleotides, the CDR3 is TGTGCCACCAGCAGAGTGCCTTCCTGGGCAGACACTGAAGCTTTCTTT.

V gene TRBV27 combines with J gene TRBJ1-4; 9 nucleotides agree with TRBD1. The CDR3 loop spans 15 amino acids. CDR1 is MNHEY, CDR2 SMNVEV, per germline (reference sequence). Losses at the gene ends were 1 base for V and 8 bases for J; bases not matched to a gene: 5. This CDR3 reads CASSLWGQGQEKLFF. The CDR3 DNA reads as TGTGCCAGCAGTTTATGGGGACAGGGACAGGAAAAACTGTTTTTT.

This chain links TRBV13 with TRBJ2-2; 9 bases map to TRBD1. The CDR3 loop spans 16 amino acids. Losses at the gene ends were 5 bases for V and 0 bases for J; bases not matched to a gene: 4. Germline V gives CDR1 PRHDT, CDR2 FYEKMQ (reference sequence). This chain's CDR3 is CASSNTGGPNTGELFF. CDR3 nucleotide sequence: TGTGCCAGCAGCAACACAGGGGGCCCGAACACCGGGGAGCTGTTTTTT.

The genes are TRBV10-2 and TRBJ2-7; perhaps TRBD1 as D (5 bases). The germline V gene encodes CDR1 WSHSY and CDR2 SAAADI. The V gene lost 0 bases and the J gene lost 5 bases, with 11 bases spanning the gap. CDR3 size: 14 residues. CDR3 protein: CASSESQGSHEQYF. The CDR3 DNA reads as TGCGCCAGCAGTGAGTCGCAGGGTTCGCACGAGCAGTACTTC.

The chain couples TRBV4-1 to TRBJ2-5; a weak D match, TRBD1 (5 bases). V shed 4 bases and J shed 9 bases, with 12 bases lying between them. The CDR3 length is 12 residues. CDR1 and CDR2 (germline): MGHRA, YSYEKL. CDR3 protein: CASSPTGPPQYF. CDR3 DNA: TGCGCCAGCAGCCCCACAGGACCGCCCCAGTACTTC.

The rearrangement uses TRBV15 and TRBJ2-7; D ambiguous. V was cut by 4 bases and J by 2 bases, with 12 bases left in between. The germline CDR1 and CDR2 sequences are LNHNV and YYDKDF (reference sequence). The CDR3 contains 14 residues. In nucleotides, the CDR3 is TGTGCCACCAGCATCCTTCCAGACACCTACGAGCAGTACTTC. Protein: CATSILPDTYEQYF. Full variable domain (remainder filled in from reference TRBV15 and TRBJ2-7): DAMVIQNPRYQVTQFGKPVTLSCSQTLNHNVMYWYQQKSSQAPKLLFHYYDKDFNNEADTPDNFQSRRPNTSFCFLDIRSPGLGDTAMYLCATSILPDTYEQYFGPGTRLTVT.

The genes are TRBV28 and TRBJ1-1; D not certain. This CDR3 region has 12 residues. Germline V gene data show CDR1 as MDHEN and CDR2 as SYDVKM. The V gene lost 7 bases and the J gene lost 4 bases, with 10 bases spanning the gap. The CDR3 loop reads CASMDWSTEAFF. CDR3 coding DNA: TGTGCCAGCATGGATTGGAGCACTGAAGCTTTCTTT.

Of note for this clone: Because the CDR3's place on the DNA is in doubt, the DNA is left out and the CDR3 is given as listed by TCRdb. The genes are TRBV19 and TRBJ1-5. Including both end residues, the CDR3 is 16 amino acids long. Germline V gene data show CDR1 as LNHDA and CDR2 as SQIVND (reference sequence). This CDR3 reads CASTSGKFFSNQPQHF.

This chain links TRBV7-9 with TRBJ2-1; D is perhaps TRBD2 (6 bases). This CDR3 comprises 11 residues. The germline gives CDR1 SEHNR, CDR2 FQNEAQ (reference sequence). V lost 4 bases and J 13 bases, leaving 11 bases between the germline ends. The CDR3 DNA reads TGTGCCAGCAGCTCTCCGGGAGCCCAGTTCTTC. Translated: CASSSPGAQFF.

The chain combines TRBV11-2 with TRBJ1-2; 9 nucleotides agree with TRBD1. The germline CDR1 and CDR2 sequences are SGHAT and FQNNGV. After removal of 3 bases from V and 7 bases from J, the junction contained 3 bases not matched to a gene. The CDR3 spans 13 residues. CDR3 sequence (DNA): TGTGCCAGCAGCTTGGGGACAGGGCTTGGCTACACCTTC. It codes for CASSLGTGLGYTF. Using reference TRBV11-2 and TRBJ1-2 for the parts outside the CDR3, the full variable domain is EAGVAQSPRYKIIEKRQSVAFWCNPISGHATLYWYQQILGQGPKLLIQFQNNGVVDDSQLPKDRFSAERLKGVDSTLKIQPAKLEDSAVYLCASSLGTGLGYTFGSGTRLTVV.

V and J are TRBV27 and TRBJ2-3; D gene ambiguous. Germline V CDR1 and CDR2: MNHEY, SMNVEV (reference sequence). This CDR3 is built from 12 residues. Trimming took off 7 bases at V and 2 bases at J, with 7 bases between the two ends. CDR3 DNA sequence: TGTGCCAGCAAACCTACCACAGATACGCAGTATTTT. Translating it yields CASKPTTDTQYF.